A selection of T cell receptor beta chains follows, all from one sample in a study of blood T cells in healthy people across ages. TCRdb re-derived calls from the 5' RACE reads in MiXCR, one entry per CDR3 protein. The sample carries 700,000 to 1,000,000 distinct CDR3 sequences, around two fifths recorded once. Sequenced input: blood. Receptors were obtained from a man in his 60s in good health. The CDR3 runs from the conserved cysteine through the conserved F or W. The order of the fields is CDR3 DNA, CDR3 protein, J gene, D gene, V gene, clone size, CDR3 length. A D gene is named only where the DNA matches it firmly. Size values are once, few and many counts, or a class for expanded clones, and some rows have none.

TGTGCCAGCAGCTTGTCTTACGGGGGGTCTGGGGAGACCCAGTACTTC | CASSLSYGGSGETQYF | TRBJ2-5 | TRBD2 | TRBV11-2 | . | 16
TGTGCCTTTTGGGCCTCAGGGGCGGGGGCCAACGTCCTGACTTTC | CAFWASGAGANVLTF | TRBJ2-6 | . | TRBV30 | . | 15
TGCAGTGCTGACTTAGCACCCAATTCACCTCTCCACTTT | CSADLAPNSPLHF | TRBJ1-6 | . | TRBV20-1 | . | 13
TGTGCCAGCAGCCGGGCAGGGGCGAACCCCCTACAAGAGACCCAGTACTTC | CASSRAGANPLQETQYF | TRBJ2-5 | . | TRBV3-1 | once | 17
TGTGCCAGCAGTTACTCAATCTACAGGGGAACTAATGAAAAACTGTTTTTT | CASSYSIYRGTNEKLFF | TRBJ1-4 | TRBD1 | TRBV6-5 | . | 17
TGCGCCAGCAGCCGAGATCCCACCGACCTCATCTATGGCTACACCTTC | CASSRDPTDLIYGYTF | TRBJ1-2 | . | TRBV4-1 | few | 16
TGTGCCAGCAGCTTCGTCAGTTCTAACTATGGCTACACCTTC | CASSFVSSNYGYTF | TRBJ1-2 | . | TRBV7-9 | few | 14
TGTGCCAGCAGCGCCAGTAGCGGAGCGAACAATGAGCAGTTCTTC | CASSASSGANNEQFF | TRBJ2-1 | . | TRBV7-2 | few | 15
TGTGCCAGCAGCCTAGTTGGGGAAACTGAAGCTTTCTTT | CASSLVGETEAFF | TRBJ1-1 | . | TRBV7-9 | . | 13
TGCAGTGCTAGAGATCTAGCGGGGAAGTCGAGCTCCTACGAGCAGTACTTC | CSARDLAGKSSSYEQYF | TRBJ2-7 | TRBD2 | TRBV20-1 | few | 17
TGCGCCAGCAGCCAAGTCAGAGCCGGTGCCTACGAGCTGTACTTC | CASSQVRAGAYELYF | TRBJ2-7 | . | TRBV4-3 | . | 15
TGCAGCGCTGAAATGGGGGCCCAGTACTTC | CSAEMGAQYF | TRBJ2-5 | . | TRBV29-1 | . | 10
TGCGCCAGCAGCGGGCAGGCGAGCACAGATACGCAGTATTTT | CASSGQASTDTQYF | TRBJ2-3 | . | TRBV5-1 | . | 14
TGTGCCAGCACCGGAAGGGACAGGCTGTACGAGCAGTACTTC | CASTGRDRLYEQYF | TRBJ2-7 | TRBD1 | TRBV2 | . | 14
TGTGCCAGCAGTTACAGTCCAGGAAAGGTGAACACTGAAGCTTTCTTT | CASSYSPGKVNTEAFF | TRBJ1-1 | . | TRBV6-2/TRBV6-3 | . | 16
TGTGCCAGCAGCCAAGCGGGGGGCCCCCTAGAGACCCAGTACTTC | CASSQAGGPLETQYF | TRBJ2-5 | TRBD2 | TRBV7-9 | . | 15
TGTGCCAGCAGCCACGGGACAGCGTACCAAGAGACCCAGTACTTC | CASSHGTAYQETQYF | TRBJ2-5 | TRBD1 | TRBV11-2 | . | 15
TGTGCCAGCATTTTGACGGCCTCCCACTACGAGCAGTACTTC | CASILTASHYEQYF | TRBJ2-7 | . | TRBV6-2/TRBV6-3 | . | 14
TGCGCCAGCAGCCGAGTGCAGGGGGCAGACATTCAGTACTTC | CASSRVQGADIQYF | TRBJ2-4 | TRBD1 | TRBV4-3 | . | 14
TGTGCCACCAGTGATTTAGCGGGCTACGAGCAGTACTTC | CATSDLAGYEQYF | TRBJ2-7 | . | TRBV24-1 | . | 13
TGCGCCAGCAGCCAAGGGTTTAGACTCCAATCCCTCAATACGCAGTATTTT | CASSQGFRLQSLNTQYF | TRBJ2-3 | . | TRBV4-1 | . | 17
TGCAGCGCCCGCACTAGCGGGGGAGGCGATGAGCAGTTCTTC | CSARTSGGGDEQFF | TRBJ2-1 | TRBD2 | TRBV29-1 | . | 14
TGTGCCATTCTGACAGGGGATGACAATGAGCAGTTCTTC | CAILTGDDNEQFF | TRBJ2-1 | TRBD1 | TRBV2 | few | 13
TGCGCCAGCAGCTTTGATTATGACGGGACCCAGTACTTC | CASSFDYDGTQYF | TRBJ2-5 | . | TRBV5-1 | few | 13
TGTGCCAGCAGTGATACGGGACCCAATCAGCCCCAGCATTTT | CASSDTGPNQPQHF | TRBJ1-5 | . | TRBV12-3/TRBV12-4 | . | 14
TGTGCCAGCAGCGCCTTCACAGGGCCGACCAATGAGCAGTTCTTC | CASSAFTGPTNEQFF | TRBJ2-1 | . | TRBV7-3 | . | 15
TGTGCCAGCAGTTCTCTATCGGATATTATCTACGAGCAGTACTTC | CASSSLSDIIYEQYF | TRBJ2-7 | . | TRBV28 | . | 15
TGTGCCAGCAGTTTAATAGGGGGGGGTGTCCAACCAAGGGAGCAGTTCTTC | CASSLIGGGVQPREQFF | TRBJ2-1 | . | TRBV6-5 | . | 17
TGCGCCAGCAGCCAAGATCCCGGACTAACAGATACGCAGTATTTT | CASSQDPGLTDTQYF | TRBJ2-3 | . | TRBV4-3 | many | 15
TGCGCCAGCAGCCTAATTACAGGGAACTATGACGAGCAGTACTTC | CASSLITGNYDEQYF | TRBJ2-7 | . | TRBV5-1 | few | 15
TGCAGTGCTAGAGATTACCTTAGGGTAGTGGCGGGGGGTCAAGAGACCCAGTACTTC | CSARDYLRVVAGGQETQYF | TRBJ2-5 | TRBD2 | TRBV20-1 | . | 19
TGCAGCGTTGCTTCGAGGAACACTGAAGCTTTCTTT | CSVASRNTEAFF | TRBJ1-1 | . | TRBV29-1 | few | 12
TGTGCCAGCAGTGTGGCGGATAACACAGATACGCAGTATTTT | CASSVADNTDTQYF | TRBJ2-3 | . | TRBV2 | few | 14
TGCAATGCTAGAGATCGACAGGGGGCGACTCTAGAGACCCAGTACTTC | CNARDRQGATLETQYF | TRBJ2-5 | TRBD1 | TRBV20-1 | . | 16
TGTGCCAGCAGCCTAGGGGACTATCGAGAGACCCAGTACTTC | CASSLGDYRETQYF | TRBJ2-5 | TRBD2 | TRBV7-8 | . | 14
TGCGCCAGCAGCCAAGGGACTAGCGGGCGCAATGAGCAGTTCTTC | CASSQGTSGRNEQFF | TRBJ2-1 | TRBD2 | TRBV4-3 | few | 15
TGTGCCAGCAGTTTAGAATCTTCGGCCTATGGCTACACCTTC | CASSLESSAYGYTF | TRBJ1-2 | . | TRBV7-2 | . | 14
TGCGCCAGCAGAGAGCAGGGTGCCCACTATGGCTACACCTTC | CASREQGAHYGYTF | TRBJ1-2 | . | TRBV5-1 | few | 14
TGTGCCAGCAGCTTATTTGGGGGGCAGCTAAGGGGATCCCCGATCATTCACAATGAGCAGTTCTTC | CASSLFGGQLRGSPIIHNEQFF | TRBJ2-1 | . | TRBV11-2 | many | 22
TGTGCCAGCAGCCTATCCAAAGCGACTAACTATGGCTACACCTTC | CASSLSKATNYGYTF | TRBJ1-2 | . | TRBV7-9 | many | 15
TGCAGTGCTACGAAACCGGGACTGGCATCCAATGAGCAGTTCTTC | CSATKPGLASNEQFF | TRBJ2-1 | . | TRBV20-1 | . | 15
TGCGCCAGCAGATGGGACACTGGCTCTGGGGCCAACGTCCTGACTTTC | CASRWDTGSGANVLTF | TRBJ2-6 | . | TRBV5-1 | few | 16
TGTGCCAGCATCCGGGACAGGGGCATATATGAGCAGTTCTTC | CASIRDRGIYEQFF | TRBJ2-1 | TRBD1 | TRBV7-8 | many | 14
TGCGCCAGCAGTGAATTCCTATTTGGTGAGCAGTTCTTC | CASSEFLFGEQFF | TRBJ2-1 | . | TRBV10-2 | . | 13
TGCAGTACTCAGCGGACTAGCACAGATACGCAGTATTTT | CSTQRTSTDTQYF | TRBJ2-3 | . | TRBV20-1 | . | 13
TGTGCCAGCAGAACCGGGACAGGGAATGGGGGTGAGCAGTTCTTC | CASRTGTGNGGEQFF | TRBJ2-1 | TRBD1 | TRBV9 | . | 15
TGTGCCAGCAGTTTTTTAGGACGGACGCAAGAGACCCAGTACTTC | CASSFLGRTQETQYF | TRBJ2-5 | . | TRBV6-5 | few | 15
TGTGCCAGCAGCTTAGGGGTCGGGCAGGTATACTTCTACGAGCAGTACTTC | CASSLGVGQVYFYEQYF | TRBJ2-7 | . | TRBV7-9 | few | 17
TGTGCCAGCAGCTCAGGGTGGGGGGGCGGCGAGCAGTACTTC | CASSSGWGGGEQYF | TRBJ2-7 | . | TRBV27 | few | 14
TGTGCCAGCAGCCAAGCCAGAGAGGGGACCTCTGGGGCCAACGTCCTGACTTTC | CASSQAREGTSGANVLTF | TRBJ2-6 | . | TRBV3-1 | . | 18
TGCGCCAGCAGCCAACTACACACGGACAGGGGGCAAGAGACCCAGTACTTC | CASSQLHTDRGQETQYF | TRBJ2-5 | TRBD1 | TRBV4-3 | many | 17
TGTGCCAGCAGCCAAAATACGGGGCAGGAGCAGTACTTC | CASSQNTGQEQYF | TRBJ2-7 | . | TRBV6-2/TRBV6-3 | few | 13
TGTGCCAGCAGTGACTACAGGGGCGTCGGCTACACCTTC | CASSDYRGVGYTF | TRBJ1-2 | TRBD1 | TRBV6-2/TRBV6-3 | . | 13
TGTGCCAGCCGGGGAGCGGGGGGGCCTGAGACCCAGTACTTC | CASRGAGGPETQYF | TRBJ2-5 | TRBD2 | TRBV27 | . | 14